This TCR beta chain originates from a study of Tregs in tolerant kidney transplant recipients. Study findings and constraints: Few patients were studied, so findings need validation in larger groups.

A word on this clone: Antigen: not known.

The CDR3 covers 17 residues. CDR1 is SGHTA, CDR2 FQGNSA, per germline. V trimming: 3 bases; J trimming: 7 bases; junction bases outside the gene matches: 12. Only in-frame clones appear in the TCRdb table, and some are missing; sequencing was by immunoSEQ multiplex PCR. The table shows tens of thousands of clones, with approximately 91% occurring only once. J is TRBJ2-1 and V is TRBV7-2; 10 nucleotides agree with TRBD2. This TCR was sampled from a human donor who received a combined kidney and bone marrow transplant. Material: CD4+ T cells from blood, obtained before the transplant. CDR3 bases: TGTGCCAGCAGCTTTTCTTCGGTGGGACTAGCGAGGAATGAGCAGTTCTTC. This sequence encodes CASSFSSVGLARNEQFF.